This T cell receptor beta chain originates from a study of shared clonotypes between healthy human individuals. Whole-study findings and limits: Only a few donors were included, so the genetic and exposure-history diversity represented was limited.

This clone appeared a few times. Its antigen remains unknown. It was CD45RO-negative cells, positively selected for CCR7, that made up naive CD8 cells, with terminally differentiated effector memory CD45RA+ cells excluded. How the authors handled the data: ImmunoSEQ sequences covered only the junction and lacked quality scores; filtering therefore differed. Only in-frame clones appear in the TCRdb table, and some are missing; sequencing was by immunoSEQ multiplex PCR. For V, J and clone size, that table is used; D and trimming come from the DNA. Here the sample spans approximately 810,000 clones, 80% to 95% being singletons. This clonotype was obtained from a man between 25 and 39 years old in good health. Source material: naive CD8+ T cells sorted from blood.

CDR3 in amino acids: CASSLSLWTATNYGYTF. CDR3 nucleotide sequence: TGTGCCAGCAGCTTAAGCCTTTGGACGGCCACCAACTATGGCTACACCTTC. The chain links TRBV7-2 to TRBJ1-2; no clear D. CDR1 is SGHTA and CDR2 is FQGNSA in the germline V gene. The CDR3 totals 17 residues. V lost 2 bases and J lost 2, with 18 bases in between. The full variable domain, in which reference TRBV7-2 and TRBJ1-2 provide the parts outside the CDR3, is GAGVSQSPSNKVTEKGKDVELRCDPISGHTALYWYRQSLGQGLEFLIYFQGNSAPDKSGLPSDRFSAERTGGSVSTLTIQRTQQEDSAVYLCASSLSLWTATNYGYTFGSGTRLTVV.